This TCR beta chain was captured by sequencing in a study of CD8 T cells in ankylosing spondylitis. This clonotype was observed many times. V lost 3 bases to trimming and J lost 8 bases, with 23 bases between them. CDR1 SGHNT and CDR2 YENEEA come from the germline V gene. The CDR3 sequence is 17 residues long. MiXCR, run by TCRdb on the 5' RACE reads, gives a single entry per CDR3 protein. The table lists tens of thousands of distinct CDR3 sequences, roughly 5% of them singletons. The TCR was taken from a male donor with ankylosing spondylitis or in good health (not recorded which). Sequencing was done on a sample of blood, either unsorted or a sorted T cell fraction (not recorded which). V and J are TRBV11-3 and TRBJ1-5, with D maybe TRBD1 (5 bases). As DNA, the CDR3 is TGTGCCAGCAGCTTCGGTCTGTCGGGGGTCGTAAGGGAGCCCCAGCATTTT. Protein sequence: CASSFGLSGVVREPQHF.